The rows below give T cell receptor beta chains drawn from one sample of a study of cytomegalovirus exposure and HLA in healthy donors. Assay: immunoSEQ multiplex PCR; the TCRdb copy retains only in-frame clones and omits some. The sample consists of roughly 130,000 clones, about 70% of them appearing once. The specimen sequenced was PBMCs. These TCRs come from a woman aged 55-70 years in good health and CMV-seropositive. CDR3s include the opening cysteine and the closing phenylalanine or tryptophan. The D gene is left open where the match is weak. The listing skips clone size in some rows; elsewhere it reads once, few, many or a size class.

CDR3 DNA: TGCGCCAGCAGCCAAGAGGGGACAGATCGGGCTTTCTTT
CDR3 protein: CASSQEGTDRAFF
D gene: TRBD1
clone size: NA
J gene: TRBJ1-1
V gene: TRBV4-1

CDR3 DNA: TGTGCCAGCAGTTTACCGGGGGGTAGCTCCTACGAGCAGTACTTC
CDR3 protein: CASSLPGGSSYEQYF
D gene: TRBD2
clone size: NA
J gene: TRBJ2-7
V gene: TRBV6-6

CDR3 DNA: TGTGCCAGCGAGACAGGGACTCTCCGATATGGCTACACCTTC
CDR3 protein: CASETGTLRYGYTF
D gene: TRBD1
clone size: few
J gene: TRBJ1-2
V gene: TRBV28

CDR3 DNA: TGTGCCAGCAGCAAGAGTAGTGGCTACACCTTC
CDR3 protein: CASSKSSGYTF
D gene: NA
clone size: few
J gene: TRBJ1-2
V gene: TRBV21-1

CDR3 DNA: TGTGCCACTACGACAGGGGGACTAGAGACCCAGTACTTC
CDR3 protein: CATTTGGLETQYF
D gene: TRBD1
clone size: once
J gene: TRBJ2-5
V gene: TRBV6-5

CDR3 DNA: TGTGCCAGCAGCTCCTCCCGGGGGGGCAATGAGCAGTTCTTC
CDR3 protein: CASSSSRGGNEQFF
D gene: TRBD2
clone size: NA
J gene: TRBJ2-1
V gene: TRBV13

CDR3 DNA: TGCGCCAGCAGCTTGCGACAGGGGGATGAAAAACTGTTTTTT
CDR3 protein: CASSLRQGDEKLFF
D gene: TRBD1
clone size: few
J gene: TRBJ1-4
V gene: TRBV5-1

CDR3 DNA: TGTGCCAGCAGCGTAGGAATGGGAGGTGAGACCCAGTACTTC
CDR3 protein: CASSVGMGGETQYF
D gene: NA
clone size: NA
J gene: TRBJ2-5
V gene: TRBV9

CDR3 DNA: TGTGCCAGCTCACTGACAGGCACGAACACCGGGGAGCTGTTTTTT
CDR3 protein: CASSLTGTNTGELFF
D gene: NA
clone size: NA
J gene: TRBJ2-2
V gene: TRBV18

CDR3 DNA: TGTGCCAGCAGCGCCTCAGGAACTGGGGCCAACGTCCTGACTTTC
CDR3 protein: CASSASGTGANVLTF
D gene: NA
clone size: NA
J gene: TRBJ2-6
V gene: TRBV7-3

CDR3 DNA: TGTGCCGTCGCCCGAAGGGGACAGGGAGGTTACACCTTC
CDR3 protein: CAVARRGQGGYTF
D gene: TRBD1
clone size: few
J gene: TRBJ1-2
V gene: TRBV19

CDR3 DNA: TGTGCCAGTAGTATAGCGGGGTACACTGAAGCTTTCTTT
CDR3 protein: CASSIAGYTEAFF
D gene: NA
clone size: few
J gene: TRBJ1-1
V gene: TRBV19

CDR3 DNA: TGTGCCGGAAAGCGGGGGGGAAACTACGAGCAGTACTTC
CDR3 protein: CAGKRGGNYEQYF
D gene: TRBD2
clone size: once
J gene: TRBJ2-7
V gene: TRBV6-1

CDR3 DNA: TGTGCCAGCGGGGACCAGGGGGCAACTAATGAAAAACTGTTTTTT
CDR3 protein: CASGDQGATNEKLFF
D gene: TRBD1
clone size: NA
J gene: TRBJ1-4
V gene: TRBV6-6

CDR3 DNA: TGTGCCAGCACCGCCGGGACTAGCCCCCCAGATACGCAGTATTTT
CDR3 protein: CASTAGTSPPDTQYF
D gene: TRBD2
clone size: NA
J gene: TRBJ2-3
V gene: TRBV18

CDR3 DNA: TGTGCCAGCAGCCGGGACTATTCCTACGAGCAGTACTTC
CDR3 protein: CASSRDYSYEQYF
D gene: TRBD2
clone size: few
J gene: TRBJ2-7
V gene: TRBV5-4

CDR3 DNA: TGTGCCATCAGTGCCGGGACTAGCGGGGGTATAAGGGATGAGCAGTTCTTC
CDR3 protein: CAISAGTSGGIRDEQFF
D gene: TRBD2
clone size: NA
J gene: TRBJ2-1
V gene: TRBV10-3

CDR3 DNA: TGTGCCAGTCACGGGACTAGCGGGGTTGAGACCCAGTACTTC
CDR3 protein: CASHGTSGVETQYF
D gene: TRBD2
clone size: once
J gene: TRBJ2-5
V gene: TRBV6-5

CDR3 DNA: TGCGCCAGCAGCTTGCGGGGGGGGAGGACCGGGGAGCTGTTTTTT
CDR3 protein: CASSLRGGRTGELFF
D gene: TRBD2
clone size: NA
J gene: TRBJ2-2
V gene: TRBV5-1

CDR3 DNA: TGTGCCAGCAGCTTAATTGGGACAGAGCAAGAGACCCAGTACTTC
CDR3 protein: CASSLIGTEQETQYF
D gene: TRBD1
clone size: once
J gene: TRBJ2-5
V gene: TRBV7-9

CDR3 DNA: TGTGCCAGCAGCTTAGCGGGGCAGGGGAACACCGGGGAGCTGTTTTTT
CDR3 protein: CASSLAGQGNTGELFF
D gene: NA
clone size: NA
J gene: TRBJ2-2
V gene: TRBV7-6

CDR3 DNA: TGCGCCAGCAGCCAGGGCGCGGGTTATGAGCAGTACTTC
CDR3 protein: CASSQGAGYEQYF
D gene: NA
clone size: NA
J gene: TRBJ2-7
V gene: TRBV4-1

CDR3 DNA: TGTGCCAGCAGCGTAGCTGGGGGACAGGGGGCTATCTATGGCTACACCTTC
CDR3 protein: CASSVAGGQGAIYGYTF
D gene: TRBD1
clone size: NA
J gene: TRBJ1-2
V gene: TRBV9

CDR3 DNA: TGTGCCAGCAGTTCCTCCGGGACAGGGGAATCGTTC
CDR3 protein: CASSSSGTGESF
D gene: TRBD1
clone size: NA
J gene: TRBJ1-2
V gene: TRBV6-6

CDR3 DNA: TGTGCCAGCAGTTTGGAGGACTCCTACGAGCAGTACTTC
CDR3 protein: CASSLEDSYEQYF
D gene: NA
clone size: NA
J gene: TRBJ2-7
V gene: TRBV27

CDR3 DNA: TGTGCCAGCAGCTTCGGACAGGGAGTAACAGATACGCAGTATTTT
CDR3 protein: CASSFGQGVTDTQYF
D gene: TRBD1
clone size: NA
J gene: TRBJ2-3
V gene: TRBV7-3

CDR3 DNA: TGCGCCAGCAGCCCCCGGAGCGTAGATACGCAGTATTTT
CDR3 protein: CASSPRSVDTQYF
D gene: NA
clone size: NA
J gene: TRBJ2-3
V gene: TRBV5-1

CDR3 DNA: TGTGCCAGCAGCCAAAACGTCGGGCAGCCCCAGCATTTT
CDR3 protein: CASSQNVGQPQHF
D gene: NA
clone size: NA
J gene: TRBJ1-5
V gene: TRBV14

CDR3 DNA: TGTGCCAGCAGCCCCCGGGAAAGCAATCAGCCCCAGCATTTT
CDR3 protein: CASSPRESNQPQHF
D gene: NA
clone size: NA
J gene: TRBJ1-5
V gene: TRBV13

CDR3 DNA: TGTGCCAGCAGGAAACAGGGGGCCCCCGGGGAGCTGTTTTTT
CDR3 protein: CASRKQGAPGELFF
D gene: TRBD1
clone size: NA
J gene: TRBJ2-2
V gene: TRBV27

CDR3 DNA: TGTGCCAGCAGCGAGGACAGGGGTGACGAGCAGTACTTC
CDR3 protein: CASSEDRGDEQYF
D gene: TRBD1
clone size: NA
J gene: TRBJ2-7
V gene: TRBV9

CDR3 DNA: TGTGCCAGCAGTTTTCCGCATGGGACAGGGGGCTCAACTAATGAAAAACTGTTTTTT
CDR3 protein: CASSFPHGTGGSTNEKLFF
D gene: TRBD1
clone size: NA
J gene: TRBJ1-4
V gene: TRBV28

CDR3 DNA: TGTGCCAGCAGCTTAGGCCGAAGCGGCACTGAAGCTTTCTTT
CDR3 protein: CASSLGRSGTEAFF
D gene: NA
clone size: NA
J gene: TRBJ1-1
V gene: TRBV7-9

CDR3 DNA: TGTGCCAGCAGTTTGGGGGGTGGCGGCTACACCTTC
CDR3 protein: CASSLGGGGYTF
D gene: NA
clone size: NA
J gene: TRBJ1-2
V gene: TRBV27

CDR3 DNA: TGCGCCAGCAGCAACGGACAGGGGGTAACGGATACGCAGTATTTT
CDR3 protein: CASSNGQGVTDTQYF
D gene: TRBD1
clone size: few
J gene: TRBJ2-3
V gene: TRBV5-1

CDR3 DNA: TGTGCCAGCAGCTTCACAGGGTTGGGGACCGGGGAGCTGTTTTTT
CDR3 protein: CASSFTGLGTGELFF
D gene: NA
clone size: NA
J gene: TRBJ2-2
V gene: TRBV9

CDR3 DNA: TGTGCCAGCAGCTTGGGCGGACAGGGGTCTTTTGAGCAGTTCTTC
CDR3 protein: CASSLGGQGSFEQFF
D gene: TRBD1
clone size: NA
J gene: TRBJ2-1
V gene: TRBV7-9

CDR3 DNA: TGTGCCAGCAGCCCCCGTCGGGGGGAAGGCTACACCTTC
CDR3 protein: CASSPRRGEGYTF
D gene: NA
clone size: NA
J gene: TRBJ1-2
V gene: TRBV7-8

CDR3 DNA: TGTGCCAGCAGCCAAGATGTAGCGAAAAGGGGGCCGGCTGAAGCTTTCTTT
CDR3 protein: CASSQDVAKRGPAEAFF
D gene: TRBD1
clone size: once
J gene: TRBJ1-1
V gene: TRBV4-2

CDR3 DNA: TGTGCCAGCAGTTCCTGGACAGGGTCGTCGTCACCCCTCCACTTT
CDR3 protein: CASSSWTGSSSPLHF
D gene: TRBD1
clone size: NA
J gene: TRBJ1-6
V gene: TRBV28

CDR3 DNA: TGTGCCAGCAGGGGGACAGGGGAAGAGGGTTCACCCCTCCACTTT
CDR3 protein: CASRGTGEEGSPLHF
D gene: TRBD1
clone size: NA
J gene: TRBJ1-6
V gene: TRBV11-3

CDR3 DNA: TGCGCCAGCAGCGAGGCGTCTACCGGGGAGCTGTTTTTT
CDR3 protein: CASSEASTGELFF
D gene: NA
clone size: NA
J gene: TRBJ2-2
V gene: TRBV5-1

CDR3 DNA: TGTGCCACCAGCAGAGGCGCGGACTATGGCTACACCTTC
CDR3 protein: CATSRGADYGYTF
D gene: NA
clone size: NA
J gene: TRBJ1-2
V gene: TRBV15

CDR3 DNA: TGTGCCAGCAGTCCTTTGACTAGTCGCGAGCAGTACTTC
CDR3 protein: CASSPLTSREQYF
D gene: NA
clone size: NA
J gene: TRBJ2-7
V gene: TRBV27

CDR3 DNA: TGTGCCAGCAGTTACGTCCAGGGGGGCTACACCTTC
CDR3 protein: CASSYVQGGYTF
D gene: NA
clone size: once
J gene: TRBJ1-2
V gene: TRBV6-5

CDR3 DNA: TGTGCCACCGTACAGGGCATGAATCAGCCCCAGCATTTT
CDR3 protein: CATVQGMNQPQHF
D gene: NA
clone size: NA
J gene: TRBJ1-5
V gene: TRBV2

CDR3 DNA: TGCGCCAGCAGCTTGCCGGGTAGCTCCGGGGAGCTGTTTTTT
CDR3 protein: CASSLPGSSGELFF
D gene: NA
clone size: NA
J gene: TRBJ2-2
V gene: TRBV5-1

CDR3 DNA: TGTGCCAGCAGCCCTAGCGGGGGGAGCACAGATACGCAGTATTTT
CDR3 protein: CASSPSGGSTDTQYF
D gene: TRBD2
clone size: NA
J gene: TRBJ2-3
V gene: TRBV5-6

CDR3 DNA: TGTGCCAGTAGTTGGGAGCCCCCTGGAAACACCATATATTTT
CDR3 protein: CASSWEPPGNTIYF
D gene: NA
clone size: NA
J gene: TRBJ1-3
V gene: TRBV19

CDR3 DNA: TGTGCCAGCAGCCAGACACAGGGGGGTCATCAGCCCCAGCATTTT
CDR3 protein: CASSQTQGGHQPQHF
D gene: TRBD1
clone size: NA
J gene: TRBJ1-5
V gene: TRBV4-2

CDR3 DNA: TGTGCCATCAATGGACAGGGCGGCGTCCTGACTTTC
CDR3 protein: CAINGQGGVLTF
D gene: TRBD1
clone size: NA
J gene: TRBJ2-6
V gene: TRBV10-3

CDR3 DNA: TGTGCCAGCAGCTTGGGACCGGGGGAAACTAATGAAAAACTGTTTTTT
CDR3 protein: CASSLGPGETNEKLFF
D gene: NA
clone size: NA
J gene: TRBJ1-4
V gene: TRBV5-6

CDR3 DNA: TGTGCCAGCAGCTTAGATTCTCCCGCGGCCCAGCATTTT
CDR3 protein: CASSLDSPAAQHF
D gene: NA
clone size: NA
J gene: TRBJ1-5
V gene: TRBV7-8

CDR3 DNA: TGCGCCAGCAGCTTGGGTATAGGGCGGGACACTGAAGCTTTCTTT
CDR3 protein: CASSLGIGRDTEAFF
D gene: NA
clone size: NA
J gene: TRBJ1-1
V gene: TRBV5-1

CDR3 DNA: TGCGCCAGCAGCAGGCGGGGAGGGAATGAAAAACTGTTTTTT
CDR3 protein: CASSRRGGNEKLFF
D gene: NA
clone size: few
J gene: TRBJ1-4
V gene: TRBV5-1

CDR3 DNA: TGTGCCTCGGTGGGCGAGGGTACTGAAGCTTTCTTT
CDR3 protein: CASVGEGTEAFF
D gene: NA
clone size: NA
J gene: TRBJ1-1
V gene: TRBV11-3

CDR3 DNA: TGTGCCAGCAGCCCCCGGCCTAGCGGGGGGCGCACAGATACGCAGTATTTT
CDR3 protein: CASSPRPSGGRTDTQYF
D gene: TRBD2
clone size: NA
J gene: TRBJ2-3
V gene: TRBV7-3

CDR3 DNA: TGTGCCAGCAGTTACTCGAAACTAGCGGGGACCTACGAGCAGTACTTC
CDR3 protein: CASSYSKLAGTYEQYF
D gene: TRBD2
clone size: NA
J gene: TRBJ2-7
V gene: TRBV6-5